This T cell receptor (beta chain) is drawn from a study of neoadjuvant nivolumab and ipilimumab in lung cancer. Using immunoSEQ multiplex PCR, the repertoire was profiled, and TCRdb retains in-frame clones only, with some absent. The data hold about 38,000 clones, with roughly 87% observed a single time. The length of the CDR3 is 14 residues. Between the trimmed V and J ends, which lost 4 bases and 7 bases, there was a span of 19 bases. CDR1 is GTSNPN and CDR2 is SVGIG in the germline V gene (reference sequence). Sample: peripheral blood, taken before neoadjuvant nivolumab, alone or with ipilimumab. The chain carries TRBV30 and TRBJ2-5; D not resolved. This sequence originates from an adult with non-small cell lung cancer. CDR3 nucleotide sequence: TGTGCCTGGACCCGATGGAACGACCGTGGGACCCAGTACTTC. Translation gives CAWTRWNDRGTQYF. Full variable domain (rest looked up from reference TRBV30 and TRBJ2-5): SQTIHQWPATLVQPVGSPLSLECTVEGTSNPNLYWYRQAAGRGLQLLFYSVGIGQISSEVPQNLSASRPQDRQFILSSKKLLLSDSGFYLCAWTRWNDRGTQYFGPGTRLLVL.